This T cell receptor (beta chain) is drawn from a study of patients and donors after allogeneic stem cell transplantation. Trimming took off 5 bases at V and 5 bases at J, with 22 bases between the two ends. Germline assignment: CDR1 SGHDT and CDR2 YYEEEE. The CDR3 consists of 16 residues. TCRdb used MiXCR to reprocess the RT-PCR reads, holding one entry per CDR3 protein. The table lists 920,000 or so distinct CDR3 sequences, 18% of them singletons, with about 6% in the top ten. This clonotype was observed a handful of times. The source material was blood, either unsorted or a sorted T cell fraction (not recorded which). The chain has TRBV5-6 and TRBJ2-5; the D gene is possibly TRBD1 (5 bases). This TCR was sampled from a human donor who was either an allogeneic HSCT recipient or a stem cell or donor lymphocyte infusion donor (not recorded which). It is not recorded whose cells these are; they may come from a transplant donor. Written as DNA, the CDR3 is TGTGCCAGCAGTAACCTGGGGCAGGGAAGGTTGGAGACCCAGTACTTC. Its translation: CASSNLGQGRLETQYF.